This TCR beta chain is from a study of T-cell reconstitution after alpha-beta-depleted transplantation in children. Unique molecular identifiers featured in how the TCRbeta library was prepared. TCRdb used MiXCR to reprocess the PCR reads, holding one entry per CDR3 protein. The sample lists over 300,000 distinct CDR3 sequences; about 9.4% were seen once. Germline V gene lookup returns CDR1 SQVTM and CDR2 ANQGSEA. The CDR3 contains 15 residues. The V segment lost 6 bases and the J segment 5 bases; nucleotides outside the gene matches: 12. The specimen was PBMCs from the stem cell graft donor, collected from the stem cell graft. The TCR originated in a human donor who donated a stem cell graft to a child with acute lymphoblastic leukemia. The V and J genes are TRBV29-1 and TRBJ2-5, with TRBD2 matching over 10 bases. Here the CDR3 DNA reads TGCAGCGTAGAGGGACTAGCGCCTTCAGGGGAGACCCAGTACTTC. Protein: CSVEGLAPSGETQYF.